Here is one TCR beta chain with its context. The antigen is not known. This record belongs to a study of T cell responses to AZD1222 COVID-19 vaccine. Clones were sequenced by immunoSEQ multiplex PCR, and TCRdb holds only the in-frame ones, with some missing. The sample includes approximately 270,000 clones, 94% of them seen just once. Study results and caveats: Seropositive AZD1222 recipients at baseline numbered only 5 to 7. Donors were largely white British and mainly female; clonal diversity was possibly underestimated. Vaccine-associated CD4 TCRs ranged over spike, dominating at 160-218 and 743-854.

V was clipped by 5 bases and J by 4 bases, with 15 bases between them. Germline CDR1 and CDR2: MGHDK and SYGVNS. The CDR3 has 14 residues. Second-dose intervals near 4 or 12 weeks were combined. The chain carries TRBV25-1 and TRBJ2-7; D possibly matches TRBD1 or TRBD2 (6 bases each). This material consisted of peripheral blood, taken 28 days after the second AZD1222 dose. The clonotype originates from an adult who received the AZD1222 COVID-19 vaccine. CDR3 coding DNA: TGTGCCAGCAGTAAGCCGGGGGCGATATACGAGCAGTACTTC. This codes for CASSKPGAIYEQYF.